The clone carrying this T cell receptor (beta chain) showed up many times. The antigen remains unidentified. Researchers took RNA transcripts and amplified the TCR beta CDR3 regions from them. A first-round RT-PCR of the TCR CDR3 used the HTBI primer set. TCRdb reprocessed the multiplex PCR reads via MiXCR and lists one record per CDR3 protein. The data show fewer than 650,000 distinct CDR3 sequences, 13% to 15% seen once. This record comes from a study of T cells in Graves' hyperthyroidism and ophthalmopathy. Study results and limitations: A median roughly six months before onset, the model predicted ophthalmopathy.

Diagnoses were made from clinical symptoms, serum measures (thyroxine and TRAb), thyroid ultrasound and orbital computed tomography. CDR1 is MDHEN, CDR2 SYDVKM, per germline. V lost 6 bases and J 5 bases, leaving 8 bases between the germline ends. The CDR3 totals 12 residues. The TCR was taken from a woman younger than 35 with Graves' ophthalmopathy. J is TRBJ1-5 and V is TRBV28; TRBD1 might be the D (6 bases). Material: blood. CDR3 sequence: CASRQGYQPQHF. The CDR3 DNA is TGTGCCAGCAGACAGGGTTATCAGCCCCAGCATTTT.